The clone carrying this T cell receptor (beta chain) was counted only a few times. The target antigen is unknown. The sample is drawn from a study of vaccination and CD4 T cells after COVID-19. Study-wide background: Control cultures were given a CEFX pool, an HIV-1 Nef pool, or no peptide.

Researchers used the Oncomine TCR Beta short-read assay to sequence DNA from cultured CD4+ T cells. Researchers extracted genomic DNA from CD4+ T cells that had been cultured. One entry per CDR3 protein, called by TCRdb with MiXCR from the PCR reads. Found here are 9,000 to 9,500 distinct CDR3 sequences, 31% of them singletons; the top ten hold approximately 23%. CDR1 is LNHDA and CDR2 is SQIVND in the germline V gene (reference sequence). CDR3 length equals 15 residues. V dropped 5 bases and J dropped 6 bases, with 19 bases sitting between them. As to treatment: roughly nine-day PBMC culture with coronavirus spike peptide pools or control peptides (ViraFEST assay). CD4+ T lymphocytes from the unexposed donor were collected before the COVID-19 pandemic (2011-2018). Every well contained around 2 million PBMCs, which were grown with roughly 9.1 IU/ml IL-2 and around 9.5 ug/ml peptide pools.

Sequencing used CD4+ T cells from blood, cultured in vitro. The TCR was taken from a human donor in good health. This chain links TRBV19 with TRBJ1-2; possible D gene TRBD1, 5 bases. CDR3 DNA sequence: TGTGCCAGTAGTGTCACAGGAGTCGCAGTAGATGGCTACACCTTC. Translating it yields CASSVTGVAVDGYTF.